This T cell receptor (beta chain) was profiled in a study of cytomegalovirus exposure and HLA in healthy donors. General study findings and limits: Likely technical artifact: a cluster of highly shared sequence variants. Association of approximately 18,000 TCR beta sequences with HLA alleles was found at 0.05 false discovery rate in a later analysis. Analysis performed later showed TCR beta chains linked to HLA being more clonally expanded than equally common others. It was reported in a later analysis that an Asian-associated ancestry cluster showed fewer N-insertions than the roughly 670-donor mean.

The V gene's germline CDR1 is LNHDA and CDR2 SQIVND (reference sequence). V was clipped by 6 bases and J by 4 bases, with 9 bases between them. The CDR3 has 12 amino acids. The PCR used 60 Vbeta and 13 Jbeta primers. TCRdb's copy holds only in-frame clones and misses some; the assay was immunoSEQ multiplex PCR. The table has about 120,000 clones, approximately 74% seen once; the top ten hold around a tenth. With regard to this clone: The antigen is undetermined.

The V call is TRBV19, the J call TRBJ1-1; D gene ambiguous. The TCR was taken from a woman aged 45-59 years in good health and CMV-seropositive. Sequences were obtained from PBMCs. CDR3 residues: CASRIPGTEAFF. CDR3 nucleotide sequence: TGTGCCAGTAGAATTCCGGGCACTGAAGCTTTCTTT.